The TCR beta chain under discussion was sequenced for a study of cytomegalovirus exposure and HLA in healthy donors. The V gene end was trimmed by 4 bases and the J gene end by 7 bases; junction bases not matched to a gene: 10. The CDR3 length is 15 residues. Germline CDR1 MNHEY, CDR2 SMNVEV (reference sequence). PCR used 60 Vbeta primers and 13 Jbeta primers. Profiled with immunoSEQ multiplex PCR; TCRdb holds only in-frame clones, not every one. The data hold 100,000 to 150,000 clones, with approximately 80% observed a single time. This receptor was identified in a man aged 25-45 years in good health and CMV-seropositive. The chain recombines TRBV27 with TRBJ2-1; 7 bases map to TRBD2. Specimen: PBMCs. The CDR3 coding sequence is TGTGCCAGCAGTTCACGGGCGGGAGCGGGGAATGAGCAGTTCTTC. Its translation: CASSSRAGAGNEQFF.